The source of this T cell receptor (beta chain) is a study of cytomegalovirus exposure and HLA in healthy donors. As for the study in general: Inside one of the first data releases sat roughly 80 million unique TCRs taken from HLA-typed donors.

This CDR3 is built from 15 residues. CDR1 and CDR2 (germline): MNHEY, SMNVEV (reference sequence). V was shortened by 5 bases and J by 1 base, with 15 bases between the two germline ends. Both 60 Vbeta primers and 13 Jbeta primers went into the PCR. Generated by immunoSEQ multiplex PCR, the TCRdb table keeps only in-frame clones and is missing some. Found here are 150,000 to 200,000 clones, under 85% of them singletons; the top ten hold about 2.9%. The chain couples TRBV27 to TRBJ2-7; no firm D call. The sample taken for sequencing was PBMCs. The sequence was collected from a female donor in good health and CMV-seronegative. CDR3: CASSGLASLSYEQYF. CDR3 sequence (DNA): TGTGCCAGCAGTGGATTAGCCTCTTTATCCTACGAGCAGTACTTC.